A selection of T cell receptor beta chains follows, all from one sample in a study of metastatic and nonmetastatic thyroid tumors. TCRdb re-called clones from the PCR reads using MiXCR. The sample comprises roughly 41,000 clones, about 17% of which are singletons, and about 3.8% rests with the top ten. The specimen sequenced was blood. The receptors here all came from a female donor with papillary thyroid cancer or a benign thyroid nodule (not recorded which). Some clones in this sample may be carry-over from other donors' samples. Each CDR3 is given with its conserved first and last residue. D genes are given only for firm matches. Size tells how often a clone was seen (once, few, many) or the class of an expanded clone, and some rows leave it out.

J: TRBJ2-1; D: TRBD2; V: TRBV7-9; size: .; DNA: TGTGCCAGCAGCTTAAGCGGGACCGATGAGCAGTTCTTC; CDR3: CASSLSGTDEQFF
J: TRBJ1-2; D: .; V: TRBV20-1; size: many; DNA: TGCAGTGCTAGAGCCCCAGGGACCTCGAACTATGGCTACACCTTC; CDR3: CSARAPGTSNYGYTF
J: TRBJ1-5; D: .; V: TRBV12-3/TRBV12-4; size: many; DNA: TGTGCCAGCAGTTCGGCATACAACCCCTATCAGCCCCAGCATTTT; CDR3: CASSSAYNPYQPQHF
J: TRBJ1-2; D: .; V: TRBV13; size: .; DNA: TGTGCCAGCAACTTATGGAAGAATTCTAACTATGGCTACACCTTC; CDR3: CASNLWKNSNYGYTF
J: TRBJ1-5; D: .; V: TRBV7-8; size: .; DNA: TGTGCCAGCAGCCGGTCGGGTTGGGAGGTGGCCAATCAGCCCCAGCATTTT; CDR3: CASSRSGWEVANQPQHF
J: TRBJ2-7; D: TRBD2; V: TRBV7-8; size: .; DNA: TGTGCCAGCAGCTTAGGTGCTAGCGGGGACATATACGAGAAGTACTTC; CDR3: CASSLGASGDIYEKYF
J: TRBJ1-1; D: .; V: TRBV28; size: many; DNA: TGTGCCACCGGATCGCCCGGGCGGGACACTGAAGCTTTCTTT; CDR3: CATGSPGRDTEAFF
J: TRBJ2-1; D: TRBD1; V: TRBV28; size: many; DNA: TGTGCCAGCAGCTCTACAGGGGGCGTTAGGAATGAGCAGTTCTTC; CDR3: CASSSTGGVRNEQFF
J: TRBJ2-2; D: TRBD1; V: TRBV6-1; size: medium-sized; DNA: TGTGCCAGCAGTCGACAGGGGGATATCACCGGGGAGCTGTTTTTT; CDR3: CASSRQGDITGELFF
J: TRBJ1-6; D: .; V: TRBV28; size: many; DNA: TGTGCCAGCGCCCCGTTCCCGGGCAGAATAAAAAGCTCCTATAATTCACCCCTCCACTTT; CDR3: CASAPFPGRIKSSYNSPLHF
J: TRBJ2-1; D: TRBD2; V: TRBV19; size: many; DNA: TGTGCCAGTAGTCCTAGCGGTAGCTCCTACAATGAGCAGTTCTTC; CDR3: CASSPSGSSYNEQFF
J: TRBJ1-2; D: .; V: TRBV6-2/TRBV6-3; size: few; DNA: TGTGCCAGCAGGACGAATTTGTATTCTACAAGGGGCCGAGATGGCTACACCTTC; CDR3: CASRTNLYSTRGRDGYTF
J: TRBJ2-3; D: .; V: TRBV5-1; size: many; DNA: TGCGCCAGCAGCTTGATGGACAGAACCACAGATACGCAGTATTTT; CDR3: CASSLMDRTTDTQYF
J: TRBJ2-1; D: .; V: TRBV20-1; size: many; DNA: TGCAGTGCCTGGGGAGCCTACAATGAGCAGTTCTTC; CDR3: CSAWGAYNEQFF
J: TRBJ1-5; D: TRBD1; V: TRBV11-1; size: .; DNA: TGTGCCAGCAGCCTATGGACAGGGCATATAGGTATCGGCAATCAGCCCCAGCATTTT; CDR3: CASSLWTGHIGIGNQPQHF
J: TRBJ2-6; D: TRBD2; V: TRBV5-1; size: many; DNA: TGCGCCAGCAGCTTGGTCTTGGGAGGGGCTGGGGCCAACGTCCTGACTTTC; CDR3: CASSLVLGGAGANVLTF
J: TRBJ2-1; D: .; V: TRBV5-6; size: .; DNA: TGTGCCAGCAGCTTGGAAGATATCTCCGCGGCCCCTGACTTTTCCTACAATGAGCAGTTCTTC; CDR3: CASSLEDISAAPDFSYNEQFF
J: TRBJ1-5; D: .; V: TRBV30; size: many; DNA: TGTGCCTGGAGTGGACGGACTGTAAATAGCAATCAGCCCCAGCATTTT; CDR3: CAWSGRTVNSNQPQHF
J: TRBJ1-1; D: .; V: TRBV7-3; size: many; DNA: TGTGCCAGCAGCCCCGCTGGGCAGGGCCCAGGGGCTTTCTTT; CDR3: CASSPAGQGPGAFF
J: TRBJ2-4; D: .; V: TRBV12-3/TRBV12-4; size: many; DNA: TGTGCCAGCAGTTTAGCGATATCTGAGATCAGGTTTCAGTACTTC; CDR3: CASSLAISEIRFQYF
J: TRBJ1-6; D: .; V: TRBV6-1; size: many; DNA: TGTGCCAGGGGGGGGGGGTGGCAAGGACAGAATTCACCCCTCCACTTT; CDR3: CARGGGWQGQNSPLHF
J: TRBJ2-3; D: .; V: TRBV7-8; size: many; DNA: TGTGCCAGCAGCTTAGTGGGGGAGCTAAGAGATACGCAGTATTTT; CDR3: CASSLVGELRDTQYF
J: TRBJ1-1; D: TRBD1; V: TRBV15; size: .; DNA: TGTGCCACCAGCAGAGATCACGGGACAGAAAGGGTCTATCGGTCTTTCTTT; CDR3: CATSRDHGTERVYRSFF
J: TRBJ2-7; D: .; V: TRBV6-5; size: .; DNA: TGTGCCAGCAGTTACTCGTTTCCTTACGATCAGTACTTC; CDR3: CASSYSFPYDQYF
J: TRBJ1-3; D: .; V: TRBV18; size: many; DNA: TGTGCCAGCTCAGGGGACGGTGGAAACACCATATATTTT; CDR3: CASSGDGGNTIYF
J: TRBJ1-5; D: .; V: TRBV5-5; size: many; DNA: TGTGCCAGCAGCTTATTGGATGGGGGCAATCAGCCCCAGCATTTT; CDR3: CASSLLDGGNQPQHF
J: TRBJ2-7; D: .; V: TRBV5-6; size: .; DNA: TGTGCCAGCAGCGCGCCTTGTAGGGTGAGGGGGGTTTGGGAGCAGTACTTC; CDR3: CASSAPCRVRGVWEQYF
J: TRBJ2-7; D: .; V: TRBV29-1; size: many; DNA: TGCAGCGTCGTCACAGGGAAAACCTACGAGCAGTACTTC; CDR3: CSVVTGKTYEQYF
J: TRBJ1-5; D: .; V: TRBV19; size: many; DNA: TGTGCCAGTAGTATAGATCTAGGGAACAATCAGCCCCAGCATTTT; CDR3: CASSIDLGNNQPQHF
J: TRBJ2-7; D: TRBD2; V: TRBV20-1; size: many; DNA: TGCAGTGCTAGAGATAGCTTTGGGACTAGCGGAATTTCCTACGAGCAGTACTTC; CDR3: CSARDSFGTSGISYEQYF
J: TRBJ1-2; D: TRBD1; V: TRBV30; size: .; DNA: TGTGCCTGGAGGACAGGGGGAACCACTAACTATGGCTACACCTTC; CDR3: CAWRTGGTTNYGYTF
J: TRBJ1-1; D: .; V: TRBV12-3/TRBV12-4; size: few; DNA: TGTGCCAGCAGCCATGGGGGGGGGTCCGCTTTCTTT; CDR3: CASSHGGGSAFF
J: TRBJ2-1; D: TRBD2; V: TRBV19; size: many; DNA: TGTGCCAGTAGTAGGATGGGAGGGACTAGCGGGACCTACAATGAGCAGTTCTTC; CDR3: CASSRMGGTSGTYNEQFF
J: TRBJ1-5; D: .; V: TRBV28; size: .; DNA: TGTGCCAGCATCCCCGGGGAGGGCCGCAATCAGCCCCAGCATTTT; CDR3: CASIPGEGRNQPQHF
J: TRBJ1-5; D: .; V: TRBV28; size: few; DNA: TGTGCCAACAGTTCCCATACAGGGTTTAGCGATCAGCCCCAGCATTTT; CDR3: CANSSHTGFSDQPQHF
J: TRBJ2-5; D: TRBD1; V: TRBV28; size: many; DNA: TGTGCCAGCAGTGAACAGGGGGCTGGGGAGACCCAGTACTTC; CDR3: CASSEQGAGETQYF
J: TRBJ1-1; D: .; V: TRBV20-1; size: many; DNA: TGCAGTGCTAACGGTGGGAACACTGAAGCTTTCTTT; CDR3: CSANGGNTEAFF